Presented here are 21 T cell receptor beta chains from one specimen sequenced in a study of blood T cells in healthy people across ages. Together with a sample-barcoded 5' primer, a J-beta primer mix was included in a second PCR lasting roughly 6 to 12 cycles. In TCRdb, the 5' RACE reads were re-called with MiXCR into one record per CDR3 protein. The table shows roughly 700,000 distinct CDR3 sequences, with more than 40% occurring only once. The sample comprised blood. These receptors all stem from a woman between 55 and 75 years old in good health.

The chain uses TRBV19 and TRBJ1-5, with 7 bases lining up with TRBD1. This CDR3 is built from 15 residues. V lost 6 bases, J lost 6 bases, and 11 bases stayed unmatched. Germline V CDR1 and CDR2: LNHDA, SQIVND (reference sequence). The DNA for the CDR3 is TGTGCCAGTAGCCAGGGACAGCGTCTGGCTCAGCCCCAGCATTTT. Encoded protein: CASSQGQRLAQPQHF.

J is TRBJ2-1 and V is TRBV12-1; the tabulated D call, TRBD1, remains unverified against the DNA. TRBV12-1 is termed a pseudogene. The CDR3 has 15 residues. The DNA for the CDR3 is TGTGCCAGCAGCAAGGTCCAGGGGGGATACAATGAGCAGTTCTTC. It encodes CASSKVQGGYNEQFF.

V gene TRBV4-3 combines with J gene TRBJ2-1; D is tentatively TRBD1 or TRBD2 (5 bases each). Germline V lookup: CDR1 LGHNA, CDR2 YSLEER. V was shortened by 1 base and J by 7 bases, with 11 bases between the two germline ends. The CDR3 is 14 amino acids. The CDR3 DNA reads TGCGCCAGCAGCCAAGGGGTGGGACGGAATGAGCAGTTCTTC. Protein: CASSQGVGRNEQFF.

The J gene is TRBJ1-2, the V gene TRBV14, with a possible D match to TRBD1 (6 bases). In germline, CDR1 is SGHDN, CDR2 FVKESK. Between the trimmed V and J ends, which lost 4 bases and 7 bases, there was a span of 13 bases. The CDR3 runs 13 residues. CDR3 residues: CASSPQPGVGYTF. CDR3 nucleotides: TGTGCCAGCAGCCCCCAGCCAGGGGTTGGCTACACCTTC.

V usage is TRBV6-6 and J usage is TRBJ2-5, with TRBD1 as a possible D gene (5 bases). Germline lookup yields CDR1 MNHNY and CDR2 SVGAGI (reference sequence). V was shortened by 2 bases and J by 5 bases, with 12 bases between the two germline ends. This CDR3 region has 14 residues. This CDR3 is CASSYGAGLETQYF. The CDR3 DNA reads as TGTGCCAGCAGTTACGGGGCCGGGTTGGAGACCCAGTACTTC.

The V and J genes are TRBV29-1 and TRBJ1-5, with a possible D match to TRBD1 (5 bases). V lost 4 bases and J lost 7, with 14 bases in between. Germline CDR1 and CDR2: SQVTM and ANQGSEA. The CDR3 totals 13 residues. This chain's CDR3 is CSVGEGQWQPQHF. Written as DNA, the CDR3 is TGCAGCGTTGGTGAGGGGCAATGGCAGCCCCAGCATTTT. Full variable domain (rest looked up from reference TRBV29-1 and TRBJ1-5): SAVISQKPSRDICQRGTSLTIQCQVDSQVTMMFWYRQQPGQSLTLIATANQGSEATYESGFVIDKFPISRPNLTFSTLTVSNMSPEDSSIYLCSVGEGQWQPQHFGDGTRLSIL.

In regard to this clonotype: A clone one base away is much larger, so this may be a read error. The chain uses TRBV29-1 and TRBJ1-4, with unresolved D. There are 13 residues in the CDR3. In germline, CDR1 is SQVTM, CDR2 ANQGSEA. Here the CDR3 reads CGVRGPTNEKLFF. CDR3 bases: TGCGGCGTTCGCGGTCCAACTAATGAAAAACTGTTTTTT. Full variable domain (missing parts from reference TRBV29-1 and TRBJ1-4): SAVISQKPSRDICQRGTSLTIQCQVDSQVTMMFWYRQQPGQSLTLIATANQGSEATYESGFVIDKFPISRPNLTFSTLTVSNMSPEDSSIYLCGVRGPTNEKLFFGSGTQLSVL.

The chain is built from TRBV20-1 and TRBJ2-4; TRBD1 matches at 9 bases. This CDR3 has 15 residues. Germline V gene sequence: CDR1 DFQATT, CDR2 SNEGSKA (reference sequence). Trimming took 5 bases from V and 0 from J; bases not matched to a gene: 5. The CDR3 loop reads CSADRGVLAKNIQYF. The CDR3 nucleotides read TGCAGTGCTGACAGGGGGGTGCTAGCCAAAAACATTCAGTACTTC.

On this clonotype: Its ends do not fully match the called genes, so a read error is possible. The J gene is TRBJ1-2, the V gene TRBV7-2, with D unclear. CDR1 and CDR2 from the germline V gene are SGHTA and FQGNSA. The CDR3 runs 12 residues. CDR3 sequence reads: CANSLVVYGYTF. Here the CDR3 DNA reads TGTGCCAACAGCTTAGTGGTCTATGGCTACACCTTC.

The chain carries TRBV24-1 and TRBJ1-4; the D is unclear. The CDR3 is 21 amino acids. In germline, CDR1 is KGHDR, CDR2 SFDVKD. Trimming pared 3 bases from V and 0 bases from J, leaving 25 bases between. Here the CDR3 DNA reads TGTGCCACCAGTGATCCGCAACCCGCGCATCGTAACAGAGCAACTAATGAAAAACTGTTTTTT. Its translation is CATSDPQPAHRNRATNEKLFF.

This clonotype came up a few times. The chain couples TRBV29-1 to TRBJ2-1, with D perhaps TRBD1 (5 bases). V was trimmed by 6 bases and J by 7 bases, leaving 10 bases between them. CDR1 and CDR2 from the germline V gene are SQVTM and ANQGSEA. There are 11 residues in the CDR3. In DNA, the CDR3 is TGCAGCGTCCTGCCAGGGAATGAGCAGTTCTTC. This translates into CSVLPGNEQFF.

This clonotype has more than one count but fewer than ten. This chain connects TRBV21-1 to TRBJ2-7. TRBV21-1 is noted as a pseudogene. CDR3 size: 14 residues. The CDR3 is CASSNSGRAYEQYF. The CDR3 bases are TGTGCCAGCAGCAATAGCGGGAGGGCCTACGAGCAGTACTTC.

This clonotype occurred a few times. CDR3 region: CASSVVTETQYF. The CDR3 nucleotides are TGTGCCAGCAGCGTCGTAACGGAGACCCAGTACTTC. The gene calls are TRBV3-1 and TRBJ2-5; D unresolved. This CDR3 region has 12 residues. V lost 5 bases and J lost 5, with 9 bases in between. Per the germline V gene, CDR1 is LGHDT and CDR2 is YNNKEL (reference sequence).

This clonotype was counted only a few times. The CDR3 DNA reads as TGCAGTGCTAGAGATTCATTCAGGGTCTACGAGCAGTACTTC. It is translated as CSARDSFRVYEQYF. This chain connects TRBV20-1 to TRBJ2-7; the D gene is possibly TRBD1 (5 bases). Trimming left V 0 bases short and J 3 bases short, with 12 bases between. There are 14 residues in the CDR3. Germline lookup yields CDR1 DFQATT and CDR2 SNEGSKA (reference sequence).

V and J are TRBV7-2 and TRBJ2-1, with 9 bases that match TRBD2. Germline CDR1 reads SGHTA; CDR2 reads FQGNSA. Losses at the gene ends were 5 bases for V and 4 bases for J; bases not matched to a gene: 9. CDR3 size: 16 residues. The CDR3 bases are TGTGCCAGCAGCCCAGCAGCGGGGGGATCGTACAATGAGCAGTTCTTC. This codes for CASSPAAGGSYNEQFF.

V gene TRBV7-2 combines with J gene TRBJ2-3; 10 bases fit TRBD2. With 5 bases clipped from V and 7 bases from J, the junction kept 12 bases outside the gene matches. The CDR3 consists of 16 residues. CDR1 is SGHTA, CDR2 FQGNSA, per germline. In nucleotides, the CDR3 is TGTGCCAGCAGCCCCGTCCCAGCGGGAGGGCCAAATACGCAGTATTTT. Translating it yields CASSPVPAGGPNTQYF.

This chain uses TRBV20-1 with TRBJ2-1, with TRBD1 matching over 7 bases. V was clipped by 1 base and J by 3 bases; unmatched bases: 9. The CDR3 has 16 amino acids. Germline loops: CDR1 DFQATT, CDR2 SNEGSKA (reference sequence). CDR3 sequence (DNA): TGCAGTGCTAGAGCCCTAGGGGGCTCTTTCTACAATGAGCAGTTCTTC. Translation gives CSARALGGSFYNEQFF.

The chain joins TRBV3-1 to TRBJ2-5; D gene ambiguous. This CDR3 contains 13 residues. V was clipped by 1 base and J by 4 bases, with 7 bases between them. Germline assignment: CDR1 LGHDT and CDR2 YNNKEL (reference sequence). The CDR3 nucleotides are TGTGCCAGCAGCCAAGGGGGTCGAGAGACCCAGTACTTC. Amino acid sequence: CASSQGGRETQYF.

This chain uses TRBV20-1 with TRBJ2-7; maybe TRBD2 (5 bases). CDR3 length: 14 residues. Deletions cut 7 bases from V and 2 bases from J, with 18 bases between. Germline lookup yields CDR1 DFQATT and CDR2 SNEGSKA (reference sequence). The CDR3, as DNA: TGCAGTGGCCGGGGATTTTCCCCCACCTACGAGCAGTACTTC. Amino acids: CSGRGFSPTYEQYF.

The V gene is TRBV7-2, the J gene TRBJ2-5; tentatively, D is TRBD2 (5 bases). CDR1 is SGHTA and CDR2 is FQGNSA in the germline V gene. The CDR3 runs 14 residues. V was pared by 4 bases and J by 2 bases, with 11 bases between. CDR3 loop: CASSYLGIQETQYF. The CDR3 coding sequence is TGTGCCAGCAGCTACCTCGGGATTCAAGAGACCCAGTACTTC.

A few counts support this clonotype. The chain uses TRBV28 and TRBJ2-7; D tentatively reads TRBD1 or TRBD2 (6 bases each). The CDR3 length is 14 residues. V was shortened by 6 bases and J by 4 bases, with 16 bases between the two germline ends. Per the germline V gene, CDR1 is MDHEN and CDR2 is SYDVKM. The CDR3 DNA reads as TGTGCCAGCAGCTACCGGGGGCACGAGTACGAGCAGTACTTC. Protein: CASSYRGHEYEQYF.